These 28 T cell receptor beta chains originate from one sample sequenced in a study of regulatory T cells in long-lasting Graves disease. To make TCR beta libraries, researchers used iRepertoire HTBI primers and Arm-PCR of CDR3 regions. MiXCR was run by TCRdb on the multiplex PCR reads, yielding one entry per CDR3 protein. The sample lists roughly 420,000 distinct CDR3 sequences, around 17% occurring once. Time point defined: newly diagnosed GD, antithyroid drugs for less than 3 months. PBMCs were the source of the RNA used for TCR sequencing. These sequences were also reported in another study, on T cells in Graves' hyperthyroidism and ophthalmopathy.

The sample in question was peripheral blood mononuclear cells (PBMCs), obtained at new diagnosis, from a patient treated with antithyroid drugs. These receptors were taken from a woman between 18 and 30 years old with Graves disease.

This clonotype was counted a few times. This chain joins TRBV5-1 and TRBJ2-1; 7 nucleotides align to TRBD2. Germline values: CDR1 SGHRS, CDR2 YFSETQ. CDR3 length: 15 amino acids. With 4 bases clipped from V and 3 bases from J, the junction kept 7 bases outside the gene matches. In nucleotides, the CDR3 is TGCGCCAGCAGCCTCGGGGCTAGCGGCTACAATGAGCAGTTCTTC. Its translation is CASSLGASGYNEQFF.

A few counts support this clonotype. V gene TRBV20-1 combines with J gene TRBJ2-3, with D possibly matching TRBD1 (6 bases). There are 14 residues in the CDR3. Germline V gene data show CDR1 as DFQATT and CDR2 as SNEGSKA (reference sequence). The germline V and J ends were trimmed by 5 bases and 4 bases, with 16 bases remaining between them. The CDR3 coding sequence is TGCAGTGCTCCTCAGGGGATCAGCGCAGATACGCAGTATTTT. This sequence encodes CSAPQGISADTQYF.

At least ten counts were recorded for this clonotype. The rearrangement joins TRBV27 to TRBJ2-7; no definite D call. The V end was cut by 2 bases, the J end by 6 bases, with 11 bases between. Germline CDR1 MNHEY, CDR2 SMNVEV (reference sequence). The CDR3 is made up of 13 amino acids. The DNA for the CDR3 is TGTGCCAGCAGTTTAGCCGGGTTGGGCGAGCAGTACTTC. It translates to CASSLAGLGEQYF.

The chain joins TRBV27 to TRBJ1-1, with a tentative D call TRBD1 (6 bases). CDR1 and CDR2 (germline): MNHEY, SMNVEV (reference sequence). Trimming shortened V by 0 bases and J by 11 bases, and 16 bases separated the two germline ends. The CDR3 spans 14 residues. CDR3 sequence reads: CASSLSTLARGAFF. The DNA for the CDR3 is TGTGCCAGCAGTTTATCAACCTTGGCCAGGGGCGCTTTCTTT.

In its sample, this clonotype was seen many times. The chain uses TRBV28 and TRBJ1-2; D uncertain. V was cut by 3 bases and J by 7 bases, with 9 bases left in between. Germline-derived CDR1 and CDR2 are MDHEN and SYDVKM. This CDR3 has 12 amino acids. CDR3 residues: CASSFGRSGYTF. For the CDR3, the DNA is TGTGCCAGCAGTTTTGGCAGGTCTGGCTACACCTTC.

In this sample, this clonotype turned up many times. The gene calls are TRBV15 and TRBJ1-4; D not certain. CDR1 and CDR2 from the germline V gene are LNHNV and YYDKDF (reference sequence). The V end was cut by 0 bases, the J end by 8 bases, with 10 bases between. CDR3 length: 14 residues. The CDR3 loop reads CATSRDHDQEKLFF. The CDR3 DNA is TGTGCCACCAGCAGAGATCATGACCAAGAAAAACTGTTTTTT. The full variable domain, its missing parts supplied by reference TRBV15 and TRBJ1-4, is DAMVIQNPRYQVTQFGKPVTLSCSQTLNHNVMYWYQQKSSQAPKLLFHYYDKDFNNEADTPDNFQSRRPNTSFCFLDIRSPGLGDTAMYLCATSRDHDQEKLFFGSGTQLSVL.

The chain carries TRBV14 and TRBJ1-1; D is undetermined. CDR3 size: 15 residues. V was shortened by 4 bases and J by 3 bases, with 15 bases between the two germline ends. Looked up from germline, CDR1 is SGHDN and CDR2 is FVKESK. CDR3 nucleotide sequence: TGTGCCAGCAGCCTCGTTGGGAGGGTGGACACTGAAGCTTTCTTT. Translating it yields CASSLVGRVDTEAFF.

This clonotype was detected ten times or more. This chain connects TRBV28 to TRBJ2-5, with TRBD2 matching 10 bases. CDR3 size: 17 residues. CDR1 is MDHEN and CDR2 is SYDVKM in the germline V gene. V shed 6 bases, J shed 1 base, and the junction held 11 bases outside the gene matches. In DNA, the CDR3 is TGTGCCAGCAGCACCGGAGGGACTAGCGCCTCCCAAGAGACCCAGTACTTC. It yields the protein CASSTGGTSASQETQYF.

This clonotype appeared a few times. V gene TRBV4-1 combines with J gene TRBJ1-1, with TRBD1 identical over 9 bases. The CDR3 sequence is 16 residues long. The V segment lost 4 bases and the J segment 3 bases; nucleotides outside the gene matches: 9. Germline CDR1 and CDR2: MGHRA and YSYEKL. CDR3: CASSRLQGAADTEAFF. DNA for the CDR3: TGCGCCAGCAGCCGACTACAGGGGGCGGCGGACACTGAAGCTTTCTTT.

This clonotype was seen a few times. CDR3 sequence: CSARARQGDKNIQYF. As DNA, the CDR3 is TGCAGTGCTAGAGCTAGACAGGGGGACAAAAACATTCAGTACTTC. The chain has TRBV20-1 and TRBJ2-4; the match to TRBD1 covers 9 bases. Germline loops: CDR1 DFQATT, CDR2 SNEGSKA (reference sequence). The V segment lost 1 base and the J segment 3 bases; nucleotides outside the gene matches: 4. The CDR3 contains 15 residues.

This clonotype was recorded at least ten times. V gene TRBV7-3 combines with J gene TRBJ2-1; D not resolved. V shed 6 bases and J shed 2 bases, with 17 bases lying between them. This CDR3 region has 16 residues. Germline values: CDR1 SGHTA, CDR2 FQGTGA. The CDR3 spells CASRHHPADAYNEQFF. For the CDR3, the DNA is TGTGCCAGCAGACATCATCCGGCTGATGCCTACAATGAGCAGTTCTTC.

The gene calls are TRBV7-6 and TRBJ2-7, with TRBD1 matching over 8 bases. After removal of 5 bases from V and 5 bases from J, the junction contained 8 bases not matched to a gene. The CDR3 is 14 amino acids. Germline CDR1 is SGHVS and CDR2 is FNYEAQ. CDR3: CASSPPDRVNEQYF. The DNA for the CDR3 is TGTGCCAGCAGCCCCCCGGACAGGGTCAACGAGCAGTACTTC.

This clonotype was seen many times. The chain is built from TRBV6-1 and TRBJ2-1; the match to TRBD2 covers 12 bases. V dropped 6 bases and J dropped 4; count of bases not matched to a gene: 4. The CDR3 runs 15 residues. Germline-derived CDR1 and CDR2 are MNHNS and SASEGT. The CDR3 DNA sequence: TGTGCCAGCAGACGACTAGCGGGAGTATACAATGAGCAGTTCTTC. This encodes CASRRLAGVYNEQFF.

This clonotype was recorded many times. The chain employs TRBV11-2 and TRBJ1-2; D possibly corresponds to TRBD1 (5 bases). Germline lookup yields CDR1 SGHAT and CDR2 FQNNGV. The CDR3 covers 15 residues. Trimming shortened V by 1 base and J by 8 bases, and 17 bases separated the two germline ends. DNA for the CDR3: TGTGCCAGCAGCTTAGGTAGGGACGGCATCGAAGGCTACACCTTC. Amino acids: CASSLGRDGIEGYTF. Drawing the rest from reference TRBV11-2 and TRBJ1-2, the complete variable domain is EAGVAQSPRYKIIEKRQSVAFWCNPISGHATLYWYQQILGQGPKLLIQFQNNGVVDDSQLPKDRFSAERLKGVDSTLKIQPAKLEDSAVYLCASSLGRDGIEGYTFGSGTRLTVV.

This clonotype was seen only once. The chain links TRBV6-1 to TRBJ2-1, with D possibly being TRBD2 (6 bases). CDR1 is MNHNS, CDR2 SASEGT, per germline. CDR3 length: 18 amino acids. V lost 7 bases to trimming and J lost 0 bases, with 22 bases between them. CDR3 DNA: TGTGCCAGCAACCTCCGGGACTCCGGGGGATCCTCCTACAATGAGCAGTTCTTC. Its translation: CASNLRDSGGSSYNEQFF.

This clonotype was seen ten or more times. This chain uses TRBV7-2 with TRBJ1-1; 7 bases match TRBD1. The CDR3 has 15 amino acids. Germline V gives CDR1 SGHTA, CDR2 FQGNSA. With 2 bases clipped from V and 1 base from J, the junction kept 4 bases outside the gene matches. CDR3 protein: CASSLTGQENTEAFF. As DNA, the CDR3 is TGTGCCAGCAGCTTAACTGGACAGGAGAACACTGAAGCTTTCTTT.

This clonotype was detected many times. The CDR3 spells CSATSGRVTDTQYF. CDR3 coding DNA: TGCAGTGCGACTAGCGGGAGGGTCACAGATACGCAGTATTTT. The chain couples TRBV20-1 to TRBJ2-3; the match to TRBD2 covers 14 bases. The V segment lost 6 bases and the J segment 2 bases; nucleotides outside the gene matches: 1. The CDR3 has 14 residues. CDR1 and CDR2 from the germline V gene are DFQATT and SNEGSKA (reference sequence).

V usage is TRBV11-2 and J usage is TRBJ2-7, with a weak D call TRBD2 (6 bases). The end of the DNA aligns better with TRBJ2-1, so the J call may be wrong. Germline CDR1 SGHAT, CDR2 FQNNGV. The CDR3 consists of 15 residues. The CDR3 here is CASSNKGRLGNEQFF. The CDR3 DNA reads as TGTGCCAGCAGCAATAAGGGGAGACTAGGCAATGAGCAGTTCTTC.

This clonotype was counted many times. The V and J genes are TRBV7-2 and TRBJ2-3; possibly TRBD1 for D (6 bases). This CDR3 has 15 amino acids. The V gene's germline CDR1 is SGHTA and CDR2 FQGNSA. V was trimmed by 7 bases and J by 1 base, leaving 15 bases between them. CDR3 bases: TGTGCCAGCACCCAACAGGGTTTCGGCACAGATACGCAGTATTTT. This sequence encodes CASTQQGFGTDTQYF.

About this clonotype: This may be a read error, as it is one base from a much larger clone. The chain links TRBV28 to TRBJ2-7; D ambiguous. The CDR3 spans 15 residues. Germline CDR1 is MDHEN and CDR2 is SYDVKM. CDR3 sequence (DNA): TGTGCCAACAGTTTTGACCGTTCTAGCTCCTACGAGCAGTACTTC. This sequence encodes CANSFDRSSSYEQYF.

This clonotype has ten or more counts. This chain connects TRBV28 to TRBJ1-4; unclear D gene. The CDR3 runs to 13 residues. Germline V gives CDR1 MDHEN, CDR2 SYDVKM. With 5 bases removed from V and 7 bases from J, the gap between germline ends came to 11 bases. The CDR3 sequence is CASSRLKIEKLFF. The CDR3 region has the DNA TGTGCCAGCAGTCGACTCAAGATTGAAAAACTGTTTTTT.

Concerning this clonotype: A much larger clonotype is one base distant, so this may be a read error. The chain carries TRBV6-2 or TRBV6-3 and TRBJ2-3; no firm D call. The V gene lost 5 bases and the J gene lost 2 bases, with 8 bases spanning the gap. This CDR3 comprises 13 residues. Looked up from germline, CDR1 is MNHEY and CDR2 is SVGEGT. The CDR3 loop reads CASSGDPTDTQYF. DNA for the CDR3: TGTGCCAGCAGTGGGGATCCCACAGATACGCAGTATTTT.

V is TRBV11-2 and J is TRBJ1-2; 12 nucleotides agree with TRBD1. The CDR3 spans 15 residues. Germline V gives CDR1 SGHAT, CDR2 FQNNGV. V lost 3 bases to trimming and J lost 8 bases; unmatched junction nucleotides: 7. The CDR3: CASSFTGQGAEGYTF. In DNA form, the CDR3 reads TGTGCCAGCAGCTTTACGGGACAGGGGGCGGAAGGCTACACCTTC.

This clonotype was counted at least ten times. The J gene is TRBJ1-2, the V gene TRBV27, with a weak D call TRBD1 (5 bases). The CDR3 consists of 13 residues. Trimming pared 1 base from V and 7 bases from J, leaving 10 bases between. The V gene's germline CDR1 is MNHEY and CDR2 SMNVEV (reference sequence). CDR3 in amino acids: CASSLFGGSGYTF. The DNA for the CDR3 is TGTGCCAGCAGTTTATTCGGGGGTAGTGGCTACACCTTC.

Of note for this clonotype: A much larger clonotype is one base distant, so this may be a read error. DNA of the CDR3: TGTGCCAGCAGTGTTCTGAGGGGGGCTATTGGCTACGCCTTC. Translating gives CASSVLRGAIGYAF. The chain employs TRBV2 and TRBJ1-2, with D tentatively TRBD1 (6 bases). This CDR3 spans 14 amino acids. CDR1 is SNHLY, CDR2 FYNNEI, per germline.

The chain carries TRBV27 and TRBJ2-3; D may be TRBD2 (11 bases). The germline CDR1 and CDR2 sequences are MNHEY and SMNVEV (reference sequence). CDR3 length: 17 residues. V lost 5 bases, J lost 4 bases, and 22 bases lay in between. CDR3 sequence reads: CASSPRLAGTGADTQYF. DNA for the CDR3: TGTGCCAGCAGTCCAAGACTAGCGGGGACAGGGGCAGATACGCAGTATTTT.

The rearrangement links TRBV20-1 to TRBJ1-5; D call uncertain. V was clipped by 1 base and J by 0 bases, with 7 bases between them. CDR3 length: 14 residues. Germline V gene sequence: CDR1 DFQATT, CDR2 SNEGSKA (reference sequence). The chain's CDR3 is CSARASSSNQPQHF. For the CDR3, the DNA is TGCAGTGCTAGAGCAAGTAGTAGCAATCAGCCCCAGCATTTT.

A remark on this clonotype: This may be a read error: a much more frequent sequence differs by one nucleotide. V is TRBV3-1 and J is TRBJ2-3; perhaps TRBD2 as D (6 bases). CDR1 is LGHDT and CDR2 is YNNKEL in the germline V gene (reference sequence). V was clipped by 2 bases and J by 4 bases, with 16 bases between them. This CDR3 region has 16 residues. The CDR3 spells CASSQQLARFPDTQYF. CDR3 coding DNA: TGTGCCAGCAGCCAACAGCTAGCGCGATTTCCAGATACGCAGTATTTT.